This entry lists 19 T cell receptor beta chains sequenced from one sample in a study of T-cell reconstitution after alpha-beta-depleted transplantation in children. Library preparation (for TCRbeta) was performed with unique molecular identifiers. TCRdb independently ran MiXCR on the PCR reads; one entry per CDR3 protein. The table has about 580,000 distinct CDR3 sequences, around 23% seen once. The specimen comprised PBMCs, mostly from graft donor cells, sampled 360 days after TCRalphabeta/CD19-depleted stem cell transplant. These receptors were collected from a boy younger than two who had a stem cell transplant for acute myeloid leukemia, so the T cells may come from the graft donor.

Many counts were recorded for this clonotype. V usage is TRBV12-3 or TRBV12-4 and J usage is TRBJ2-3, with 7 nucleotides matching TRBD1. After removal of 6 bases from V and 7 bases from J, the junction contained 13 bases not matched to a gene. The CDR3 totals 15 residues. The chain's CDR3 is CASSPPGQTLYTQYF. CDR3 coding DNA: TGTGCCAGCAGCCCGCCGGGACAGACCCTTTATACGCAGTATTTT.

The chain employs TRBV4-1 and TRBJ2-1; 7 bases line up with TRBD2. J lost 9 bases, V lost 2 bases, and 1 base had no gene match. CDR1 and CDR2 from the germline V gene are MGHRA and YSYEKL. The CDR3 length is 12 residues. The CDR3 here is CASSQREGEQFF. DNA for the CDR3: TGCGCCAGCAGCCAAAGGGAGGGTGAGCAGTTCTTC.

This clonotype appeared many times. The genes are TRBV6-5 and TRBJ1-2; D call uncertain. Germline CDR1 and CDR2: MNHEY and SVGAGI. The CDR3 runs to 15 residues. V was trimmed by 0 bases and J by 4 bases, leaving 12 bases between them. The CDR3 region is CASSYSRVTTYGYTF. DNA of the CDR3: TGTGCCAGCAGTTACTCGAGAGTGACAACCTATGGCTACACCTTC.

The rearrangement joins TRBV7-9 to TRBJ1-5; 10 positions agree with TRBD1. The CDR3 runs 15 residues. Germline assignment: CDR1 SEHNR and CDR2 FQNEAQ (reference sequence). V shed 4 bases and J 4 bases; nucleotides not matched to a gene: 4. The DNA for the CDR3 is TGTGCCAGCAGCTCCTCGGGACAGGGGAATCAGCCCCAGCATTTT. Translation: CASSSSGQGNQPQHF.

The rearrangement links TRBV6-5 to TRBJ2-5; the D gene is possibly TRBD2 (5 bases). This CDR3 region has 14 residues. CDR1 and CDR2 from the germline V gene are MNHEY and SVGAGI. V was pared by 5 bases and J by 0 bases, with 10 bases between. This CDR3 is CASSPSGYQETQYF. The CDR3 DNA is TGTGCCAGCAGTCCCTCGGGGTACCAAGAGACCCAGTACTTC.

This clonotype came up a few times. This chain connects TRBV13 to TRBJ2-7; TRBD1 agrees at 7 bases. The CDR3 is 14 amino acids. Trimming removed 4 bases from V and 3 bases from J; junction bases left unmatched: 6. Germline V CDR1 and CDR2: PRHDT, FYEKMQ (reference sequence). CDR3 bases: TGTGCCAGCAGCTCCGGGACAGCTAACTACGAGCAGTACTTC. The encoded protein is CASSSGTANYEQYF.

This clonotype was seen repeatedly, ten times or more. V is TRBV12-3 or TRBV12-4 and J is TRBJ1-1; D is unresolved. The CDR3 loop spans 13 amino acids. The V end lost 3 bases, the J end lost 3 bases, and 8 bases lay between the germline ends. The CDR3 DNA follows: TGTGCCAGCAGTTTCCGGACGGACACTGAAGCTTTCTTT. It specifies CASSFRTDTEAFF.

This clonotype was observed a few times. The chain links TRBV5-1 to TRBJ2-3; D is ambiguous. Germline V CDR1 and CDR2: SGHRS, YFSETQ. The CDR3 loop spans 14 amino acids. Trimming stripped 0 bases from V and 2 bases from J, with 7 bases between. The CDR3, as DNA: TGCGCCAGCAGCTTGGGAGACATCACAGATACGCAGTATTTT. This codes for CASSLGDITDTQYF.

The CDR3, as DNA: TGCAGTGCTAGAACGGGAAGCACTGGAAACACCATATATTTT. Protein product: CSARTGSTGNTIYF. The V call is TRBV20-1, the J call TRBJ1-3; D not resolved. Germline assignment: CDR1 DFQATT and CDR2 SNEGSKA (reference sequence). This CDR3 has 14 residues. V was shortened by 2 bases and J by 2 bases, with 10 bases between the two germline ends.

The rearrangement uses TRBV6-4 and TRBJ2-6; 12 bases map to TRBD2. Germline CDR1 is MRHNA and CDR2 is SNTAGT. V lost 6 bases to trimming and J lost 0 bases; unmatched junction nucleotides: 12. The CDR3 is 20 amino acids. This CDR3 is CASRLTSGGPPSSGANVLTF. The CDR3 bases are TGTGCCAGCAGGCTGACTAGCGGGGGCCCGCCCTCCTCTGGGGCCAACGTCCTGACTTTC.

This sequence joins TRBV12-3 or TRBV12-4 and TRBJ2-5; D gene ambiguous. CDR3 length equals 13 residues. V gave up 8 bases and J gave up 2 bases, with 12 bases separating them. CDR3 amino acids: CASRSRVQETQYF. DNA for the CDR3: TGTGCCAGCCGTTCCCGAGTTCAAGAGACCCAGTACTTC.

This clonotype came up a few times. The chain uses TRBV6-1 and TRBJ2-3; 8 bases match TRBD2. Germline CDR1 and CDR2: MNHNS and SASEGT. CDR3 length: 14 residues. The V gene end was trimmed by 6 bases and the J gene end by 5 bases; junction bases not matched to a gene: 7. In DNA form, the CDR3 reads TGTGCCAGCAGGACGGGGACTAGTAAAGATACGCAGTATTTT. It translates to CASRTGTSKDTQYF.

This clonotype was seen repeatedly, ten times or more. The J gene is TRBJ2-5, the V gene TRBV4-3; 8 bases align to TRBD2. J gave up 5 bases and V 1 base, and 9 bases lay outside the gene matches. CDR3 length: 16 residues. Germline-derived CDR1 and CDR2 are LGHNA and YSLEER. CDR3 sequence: CASSQGLRGGPETQYF. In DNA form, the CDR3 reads TGCGCCAGCAGCCAAGGTCTTCGGGGGGGACCCGAGACCCAGTACTTC.

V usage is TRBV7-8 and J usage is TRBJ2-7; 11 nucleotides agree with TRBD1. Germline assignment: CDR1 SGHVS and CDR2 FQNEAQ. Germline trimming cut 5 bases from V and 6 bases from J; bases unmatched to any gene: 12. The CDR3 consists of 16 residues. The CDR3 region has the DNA TGTGCCAGCAGCCTGGGATCCACCGGGACAGGGGGCGAGCAGTACGTC. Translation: CASSLGSTGTGGEQYV.

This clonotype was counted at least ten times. CDR3 sequence reads: CASSPTRQGPYEQYF. CDR3 nucleotide sequence: TGTGCCAGCTCACCAACTCGACAGGGTCCCTACGAGCAGTACTTC. This chain uses TRBV18 with TRBJ2-7, with TRBD1 matching over 7 bases. CDR1 is KGHSH, CDR2 LQKENI, per germline. This CDR3 has 15 amino acids. The V segment lost 2 bases and the J segment 2 bases; nucleotides outside the gene matches: 6.

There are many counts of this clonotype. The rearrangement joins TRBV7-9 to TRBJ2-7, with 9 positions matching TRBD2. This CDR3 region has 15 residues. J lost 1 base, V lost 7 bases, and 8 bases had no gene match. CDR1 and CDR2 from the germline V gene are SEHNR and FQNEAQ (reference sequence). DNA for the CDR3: TGTGCCAGCACCCAAGGACTAGCGTATTCCTACGAGCAGTACTTC. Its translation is CASTQGLAYSYEQYF.

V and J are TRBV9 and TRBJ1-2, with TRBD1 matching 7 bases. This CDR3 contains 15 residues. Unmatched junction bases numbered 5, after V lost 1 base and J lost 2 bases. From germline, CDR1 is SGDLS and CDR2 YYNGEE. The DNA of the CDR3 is TGTGCCAGCAGCGTACGTGGACAGGCGAACTATGGCTACACCTTC. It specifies CASSVRGQANYGYTF.

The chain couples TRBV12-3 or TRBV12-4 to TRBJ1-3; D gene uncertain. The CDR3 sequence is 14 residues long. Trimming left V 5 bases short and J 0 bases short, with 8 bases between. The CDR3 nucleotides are TGTGCCAGCAGTCCCGCGAGCTCTGGAAACACCATATATTTT. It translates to CASSPASSGNTIYF.

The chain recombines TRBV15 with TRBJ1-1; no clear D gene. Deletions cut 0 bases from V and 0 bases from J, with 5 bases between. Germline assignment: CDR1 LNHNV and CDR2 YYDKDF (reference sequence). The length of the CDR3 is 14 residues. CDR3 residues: CATSRDHVNTEAFF. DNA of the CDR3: TGTGCCACCAGCAGAGATCATGTGAACACTGAAGCTTTCTTT.